The 14 T cell receptor beta chains below all came from one sample that was sequenced in a study of Ad26.COV2.S vaccination and SARS-CoV-2 variants. Treatment in this sample: approximately 18 received Ad26.COV2.S at low or high dose, single or two shots; roughly five received placebo; per-sample allocation not given. Specimen acquisition occurred on day 63 following the initial vaccine or placebo injection. Produced via immunoSEQ multiplex PCR; TCRdb's table is partial and in-frame only. The repertoire holds some 500,000 clones, with about 88% as singletons. The sequencing here drew on peripheral blood, taken in a trial of Ad26.COV2.S vaccine versus placebo. These receptors were obtained from a person aged 18-60 years who received the Ad26.COV2.S COVID-19 vaccine or a placebo.

Points on this clone: Other DNA sequences in this specimen translate into the identical CDR3. The J gene is TRBJ1-1, the V gene TRBV18, with 7 nucleotides matching TRBD1. The CDR3 is 13 amino acids. With 3 bases clipped from V and 3 bases from J, the junction kept 1 base outside the gene matches. From germline, CDR1 is KGHSH and CDR2 LQKENI. CDR3 protein: CASSPDRDTEAFF. CDR3 DNA: TGTGCCAGCTCACCCGACAGGGACACTGAAGCTTTCTTT.

CDR3 DNA sequence: TGTGCCAGCAGCGAGGGACTAGCGGGACCGTACAATGAGCAGTTCTTC. It specifies CASSEGLAGPYNEQFF. The V call is TRBV5-4, the J call TRBJ2-1; 13 bases match TRBD2. The germline V gene has CDR1 SGHNT and CDR2 YYREEE (reference sequence). V gave up 4 bases and J gave up 4 bases; unmatched junction bases: 5. The length of the CDR3 is 16 residues.

The gene calls are TRBV19 and TRBJ1-1; D may be TRBD1 (5 bases). V was shortened by 6 bases and J by 3 bases, with 14 bases between the two germline ends. From germline, CDR1 is LNHDA and CDR2 SQIVND (reference sequence). This CDR3 has 14 amino acids. CDR3 coding DNA: TGTGCCAGTAGGGGGAGGGGAATAGACACTGAAGCTTTCTTT. Protein sequence: CASRGRGIDTEAFF. Based on the CDR3 plus reference TRBV19 and TRBJ1-1, the full variable domain is DGGITQSPKYLFRKEGQNVTLSCEQNLNHDAMYWYRQDPGQGLRLIYYSQIVNDFQKGDIAEGYSVSREKKESFPLTVTSAQKNPTAFYLCASRGRGIDTEAFFGQGTRLTVV.

The chain is built from TRBV6-5 and TRBJ1-1; the D gene is possibly TRBD1 (6 bases). Trimming took off 6 bases at V and 5 bases at J, with 16 bases between the two ends. Germline assignment: CDR1 MNHEY and CDR2 SVGAGI. This CDR3 region has 14 residues. The CDR3 DNA follows: TGTGCCAGCAGCGTGGGACAACGGGGGACTGAAGCTTTCTTT. The encoded protein is CASSVGQRGTEAFF.

The V gene is TRBV13, the J gene TRBJ2-1; D ambiguous. The CDR3 has 11 residues. The germline V gene encodes CDR1 PRHDT and CDR2 FYEKMQ (reference sequence). Trimming stripped 2 bases from V and 10 bases from J, with 6 bases between. The CDR3 DNA reads as TGTGCCAGCAGCTTATCCAGGGAGCAGTTCTTC. Its translation: CASSLSREQFF.

The CDR3 loop is CASSQGPTNTGELFF. The CDR3 DNA reads as TGTGCCAGCAGCCAAGGCCCCACGAACACCGGGGAGCTGTTTTTT. This sequence joins TRBV4-2 and TRBJ2-2; D is unresolved. V was cut by 1 base and J by 0 bases, with 6 bases left in between. CDR3 length: 15 amino acids. Germline V gene lookup returns CDR1 LGHNA and CDR2 YNFKEQ.

The chain is built from TRBV7-8 and TRBJ1-5; D is unresolved. This CDR3 is built from 12 residues. Germline CDR1 SGHVS, CDR2 FQNEAQ. The ends were cut back, 4 bases at V and 6 bases at J, with 7 bases in the middle. CDR3 DNA: TGTGCCAGCAGCTCCACTACTCAGCCCCAGCATTTT. This translates into CASSSTTQPQHF. Based on the CDR3 plus reference TRBV7-8 and TRBJ1-5, the full variable domain is GAGVSQSPRYKVAKRGQDVALRCDPISGHVSLFWYQQALGQGPEFLTYFQNEAQLDKSGLPSDRFFAERPEGSVSTLKIQRTQQEDSAVYLCASSSTTQPQHFGDGTRLSIL.

The chain joins TRBV24-1 to TRBJ2-2, with D unresolved. The V gene's germline CDR1 is KGHDR and CDR2 SFDVKD. This CDR3 has 17 residues. The V and J ends lost 0 bases and 5 bases respectively, with 15 bases between them. The CDR3 protein is CATSDLWTGGGTGELFF. The CDR3 region has the DNA TGTGCCACCAGTGATTTGTGGACGGGTGGTGGGACCGGGGAGCTGTTTTTT.

This chain links TRBV27 with TRBJ2-5; 14 bases align to TRBD2. CDR1 and CDR2 (germline): MNHEY, SMNVEV (reference sequence). Trimming took 5 bases from V and 5 from J; bases not matched to a gene: 7. This CDR3 has 16 amino acids. The CDR3 sequence is CASSPGLAGVSETQYF. In nucleotides, the CDR3 is TGTGCCAGCAGTCCGGGACTAGCGGGGGTTTCTGAGACCCAGTACTTC.

Only a few counts were recorded for this clone. This rearrangement joins TRBV7-2 to TRBJ2-7; possibly TRBD2 for D (6 bases). There are 14 residues in the CDR3. Looked up from germline, CDR1 is SGHTA and CDR2 is FQGNSA. Deletions cut 5 bases from V and 6 bases from J, with 17 bases between. The DNA for the CDR3 is TGTGCCAGCAGCCATCTCACGGTGGGAGGCGAGCAGTACTTC. Its protein product is CASSHLTVGGEQYF.

V usage is TRBV11-1 and J usage is TRBJ1-1; D remains ambiguous. This CDR3 spans 12 amino acids. Looked up from germline, CDR1 is SGHAT and CDR2 is FQDESV (reference sequence). V was clipped by 3 bases and J by 7 bases, with 9 bases between them. The CDR3 loop is CASSFLGGEAFF. In DNA form, the CDR3 reads TGTGCCAGCAGCTTCCTCGGCGGTGAAGCTTTCTTT.

The chain recombines TRBV29-1 with TRBJ2-3; the D gene is possibly TRBD2 (6 bases). Germline CDR1 reads SQVTM; CDR2 reads ANQGSEA. Trimming shortened V by 6 bases and J by 0 bases, and 22 bases separated the two germline ends. The CDR3 covers 17 residues. Here the CDR3 DNA reads TGCAGCGTCCGAGGGGCCAGGAAAGGGACTAGCACAGATACGCAGTATTTT. Its protein is CSVRGARKGTSTDTQYF.

The chain links TRBV7-8 to TRBJ1-4, with 7 nucleotides matching TRBD1. V dropped 1 base and J dropped 8; count of bases not matched to a gene: 16. Germline CDR1 and CDR2: SGHVS and FQNEAQ. CDR3 length equals 18 residues. CDR3 sequence (DNA): TGTGCCAGCAGCTTAGGTAGACAGGGTACCTTAAGGTACGAAAAACTGTTTTTT. Translating it yields CASSLGRQGTLRYEKLFF.

This clone was counted once. The chain employs TRBV4-2 and TRBJ2-1, with TRBD2 identical over 11 bases. The CDR3 totals 18 residues. With 2 bases clipped from V and 2 bases from J, the junction kept 8 bases outside the gene matches. Germline V lookup: CDR1 LGHNA, CDR2 YNFKEQ. CDR3 protein: CASSQPGTSGLTYNEQFF. The CDR3 DNA reads TGTGCCAGCAGCCAACCCGGGACTAGCGGCCTCACCTACAATGAGCAGTTCTTC.